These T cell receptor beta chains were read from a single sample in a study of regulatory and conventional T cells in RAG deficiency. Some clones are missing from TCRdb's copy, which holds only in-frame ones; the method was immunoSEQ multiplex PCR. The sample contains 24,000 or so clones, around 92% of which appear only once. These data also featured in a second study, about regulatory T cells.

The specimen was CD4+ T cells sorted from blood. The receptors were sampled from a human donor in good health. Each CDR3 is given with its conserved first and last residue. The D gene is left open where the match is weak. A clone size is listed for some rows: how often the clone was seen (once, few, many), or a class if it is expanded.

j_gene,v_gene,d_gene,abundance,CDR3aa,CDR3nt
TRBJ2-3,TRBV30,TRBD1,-,CAWRGQANTDTQYF,TGTGCCTGGAGAGGACAGGCGAACACAGATACGCAGTATTTT
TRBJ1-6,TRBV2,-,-,CASSAGPYNSPLHF,TGTGCCAGCAGCGCGGGGCCCTATAATTCACCCCTCCACTTT
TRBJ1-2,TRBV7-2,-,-,CASSRLRTRGYTF,TGTGCCAGCAGCCGACTTCGGACGCGCGGCTACACCTTC
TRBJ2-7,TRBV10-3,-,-,CATQRELNYEQYF,TGTGCCACCCAACGGGAGCTCAACTACGAGCAGTACTTC
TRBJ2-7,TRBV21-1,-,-,CASSKVLVTGWIPYEQYF,TGTGCCAGCAGCAAAGTCTTGGTAACCGGCTGGATACCCTACGAGCAGTACTTC
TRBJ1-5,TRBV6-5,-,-,CASSLRDSNQPQHF,TGTGCCAGCAGTCTCAGGGATAGCAATCAGCCCCAGCATTTT
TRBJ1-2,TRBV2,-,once,CASSERQAGGYTF,TGTGCCAGCAGTGAACGACAGGCCGGGGGCTACACCTTC
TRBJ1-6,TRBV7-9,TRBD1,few,CASSSHDLQGPSSPLHF,TGTGCCAGCAGCTCCCACGACCTACAGGGGCCCTCTTCACCCCTCCACTTT
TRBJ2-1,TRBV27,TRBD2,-,CASRIATSGDYNEQFF,TGTGCCAGCAGGATTGCAACTAGCGGGGATTACAATGAGCAGTTCTTC
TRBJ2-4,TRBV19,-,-,CASAGLTKNIQYF,TGTGCCAGCGCGGGCTTAACCAAAAACATTCAGTACTTC
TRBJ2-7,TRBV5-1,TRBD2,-,CASSFSFGGGLYEQYF,TGCGCCAGCAGCTTTTCCTTTGGCGGGGGGCTATACGAGCAGTACTTC
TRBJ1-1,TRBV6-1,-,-,CASSDPQLNTEAFF,TGTGCCAGCAGTGACCCACAGTTGAACACTGAAGCTTTCTTT
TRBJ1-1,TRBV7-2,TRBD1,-,CASSFGTGVGTEAFF,TGTGCCAGCAGCTTTGGGACAGGGGTGGGCACTGAAGCTTTCTTT
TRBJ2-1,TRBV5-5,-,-,CASSLEGVNNEQFF,TGTGCCAGCAGCTTAGAAGGGGTTAACAATGAGCAGTTCTTC
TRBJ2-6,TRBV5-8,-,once,CASSFYFRSSGANVLTF,TGTGCCAGCAGCTTCTACTTTCGGAGCTCTGGGGCCAACGTCCTGACTTTC
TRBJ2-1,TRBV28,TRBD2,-,CASSLMGGRSYNEQFF,TGTGCCAGCAGTTTAATGGGCGGGAGGTCCTACAATGAGCAGTTCTTC
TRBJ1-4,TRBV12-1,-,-,CASSFEGKLFF,TGTGCCAGCAGCTTTGAAGGAAAACTGTTTTTT
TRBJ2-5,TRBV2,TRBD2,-,CASRPSGVSGGAETQYF,TGTGCCAGCAGACCCTCGGGGGTCAGCGGGGGGGCCGAGACCCAGTACTTC
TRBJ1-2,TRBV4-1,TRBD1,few,CASSKPGQVGYGYTF,TGCGCCAGCAGCAAACCGGGACAGGTGGGCTATGGCTACACCTTC
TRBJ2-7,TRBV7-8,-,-,CASSLKTGYEQYF,TGTGCCAGCAGCCTGAAGACAGGCTACGAGCAGTACTTC
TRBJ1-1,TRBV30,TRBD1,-,CAWTFGTGVTEAFF,TGTGCCTGGACTTTTGGGACAGGGGTCACTGAAGCTTTCTTT
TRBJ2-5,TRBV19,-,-,CASSQGKTQYF,TGTGCCAGTAGCCAGGGGAAGACCCAGTACTTC
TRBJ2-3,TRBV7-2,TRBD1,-,CASSAGSGQVTDTQYF,TGTGCCAGCAGCGCCGGGTCGGGACAGGTCACCGATACGCAGTATTTT
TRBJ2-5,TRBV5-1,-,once,CASSLLGGAVQETQYF,TGCGCCAGCAGCTTGTTGGGTGGGGCAGTCCAAGAGACCCAGTACTTC
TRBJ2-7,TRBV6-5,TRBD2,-,CASSYASGKGEQYF,TGTGCCAGCAGTTACGCTAGCGGGAAAGGCGAGCAGTACTTC
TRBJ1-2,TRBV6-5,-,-,CASSYSKLANYGYTF,TGTGCCAGCAGTTACTCTAAGTTAGCTAACTATGGCTACACCTTC
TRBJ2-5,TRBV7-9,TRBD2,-,CASSPGLAGETQYF,TGTGCCAGCAGCCCCGGACTAGCCGGGGAGACCCAGTACTTC
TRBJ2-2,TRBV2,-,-,CASSLSFTGELFF,TGTGCCAGCAGTCTTAGCTTCACCGGGGAGCTGTTTTTT
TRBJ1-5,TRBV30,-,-,CAWSAGDNQPQHF,TGTGCCTGGAGCGCAGGGGACAATCAGCCCCAGCATTTT
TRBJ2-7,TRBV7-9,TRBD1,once,CASSLRTGGLSEQYF,TGTGCCAGCAGCCTTCGGACAGGGGGCTTAAGCGAGCAGTACTTC
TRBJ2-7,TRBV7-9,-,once,CASSSYEEAYEQYF,TGTGCCAGCAGCTCCTACGAGGAGGCCTACGAGCAGTACTTC
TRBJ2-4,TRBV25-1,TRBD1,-,CASSDPFQGARDIQYF,TGTGCCAGCAGTGACCCATTTCAGGGGGCCCGGGACATTCAGTACTTC
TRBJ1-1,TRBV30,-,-,CAWSAPGNTEAFF,TGTGCCTGGAGTGCCCCGGGGAACACTGAAGCTTTCTTT
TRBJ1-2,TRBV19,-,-,CASSIRPVYGYTF,TGTGCCAGTAGTATCCGTCCAGTCTATGGCTACACCTTC
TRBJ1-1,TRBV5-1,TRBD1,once,CASRGQGGEAFF,TGCGCCAGCCGCGGACAGGGGGGTGAAGCTTTCTTT
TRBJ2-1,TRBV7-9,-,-,CASTLDSNSYNEQFF,TGTGCCAGCACCTTGGACAGCAACTCCTACAATGAGCAGTTCTTC
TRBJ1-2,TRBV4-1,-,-,CASSQDETAPYGYTF,TGCGCCAGCAGCCAAGATGAGACAGCGCCCTATGGCTACACCTTC
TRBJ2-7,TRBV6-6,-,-,CASSPGHPYEQYF,TGTGCCAGCAGTCCGGGACACCCCTACGAGCAGTACTTC
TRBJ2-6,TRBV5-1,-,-,CASSPVGGTGANVLTF,TGCGCCAGCAGCCCCGTAGGAGGGACTGGGGCCAACGTCCTGACTTTC
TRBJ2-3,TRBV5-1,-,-,CASSLTDAMDTQYF,TGCGCCAGCAGCCTGACGGATGCCATGGATACGCAGTATTTT
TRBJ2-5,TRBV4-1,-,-,CASSQDLGAGWETQYF,TGCGCCAGCAGCCAAGACCTGGGCGCAGGTTGGGAGACCCAGTACTTC
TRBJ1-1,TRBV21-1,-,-,CASSKKVLREQKAFF,TGTGCCAGCAGCAAAAAAGTCCTTCGGGAACAAAAAGCTTTCTTT
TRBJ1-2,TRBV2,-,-,CASSGNTYGYTF,TGTGCCAGCAGTGGCAACACCTATGGCTACACCTTC
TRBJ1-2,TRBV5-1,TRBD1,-,CASSLGQGDYGYTF,TGCGCCAGCAGCCTGGGACAGGGAGACTATGGCTACACCTTC
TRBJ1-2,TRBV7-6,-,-,CASSLQGDGYTF,TGTGCCAGCAGCTTACAGGGTGATGGCTACACCTTC
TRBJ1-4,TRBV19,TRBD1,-,CASKDRVGEKLFF,TGTGCCAGTAAGGACAGGGTTGGTGAAAAACTGTTTTTT
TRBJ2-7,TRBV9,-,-,CASSVALGEEQYF,TGTGCCAGCAGCGTAGCCCTGGGAGAGGAGCAGTACTTC
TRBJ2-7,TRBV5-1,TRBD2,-,CASSLEPSGGLSYEQYF,TGCGCCAGCAGCTTGGAACCTAGCGGGGGACTCTCCTACGAGCAGTACTTC